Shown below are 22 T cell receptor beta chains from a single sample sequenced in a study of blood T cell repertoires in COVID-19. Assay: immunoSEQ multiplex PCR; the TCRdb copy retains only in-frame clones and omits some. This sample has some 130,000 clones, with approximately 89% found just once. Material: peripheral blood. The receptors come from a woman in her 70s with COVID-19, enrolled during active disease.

The CDR3 DNA sequence: TGTGCCAGCAGAAAGCGCGGGGGCTTTACCTACAATGAGCAGTTCTTC. Encoded protein: CASRKRGGFTYNEQFF. The V call is TRBV5-6, the J call TRBJ2-1; the D gene is possibly TRBD2 (7 bases). V lost 5 bases and J 2 bases, leaving 17 bases between the germline ends. The CDR3 length is 16 residues. The germline gives CDR1 SGHDT, CDR2 YYEEEE.

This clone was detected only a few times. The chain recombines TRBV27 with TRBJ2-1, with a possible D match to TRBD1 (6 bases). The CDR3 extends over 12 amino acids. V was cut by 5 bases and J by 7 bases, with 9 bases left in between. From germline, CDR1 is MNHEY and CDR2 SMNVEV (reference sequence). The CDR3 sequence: CASSRGKNEQFF. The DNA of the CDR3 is TGTGCCAGCAGTAGGGGGAAAAATGAGCAGTTCTTC.

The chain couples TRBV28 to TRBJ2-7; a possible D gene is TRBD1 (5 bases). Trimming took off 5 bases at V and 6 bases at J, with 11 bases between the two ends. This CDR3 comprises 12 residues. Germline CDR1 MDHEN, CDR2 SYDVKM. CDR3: CASSTSRGEQYF. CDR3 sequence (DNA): TGTGCCAGCAGTACGTCAAGGGGCGAGCAGTACTTC.

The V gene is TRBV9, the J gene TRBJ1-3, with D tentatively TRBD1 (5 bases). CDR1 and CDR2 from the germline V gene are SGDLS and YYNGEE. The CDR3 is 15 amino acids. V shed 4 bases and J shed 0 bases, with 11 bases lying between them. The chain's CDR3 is CASSMLGDSGNTIYF. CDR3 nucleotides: TGTGCCAGCAGCATGCTAGGGGACTCTGGAAACACCATATATTTT.

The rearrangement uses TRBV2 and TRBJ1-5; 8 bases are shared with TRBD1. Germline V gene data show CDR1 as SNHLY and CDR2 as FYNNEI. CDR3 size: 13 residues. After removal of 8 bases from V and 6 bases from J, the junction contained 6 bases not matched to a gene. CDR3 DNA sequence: TGTGCCAGCGGGGGACAGGAAGCTCAGCCCCAGCATTTT. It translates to CASGGQEAQPQHF.

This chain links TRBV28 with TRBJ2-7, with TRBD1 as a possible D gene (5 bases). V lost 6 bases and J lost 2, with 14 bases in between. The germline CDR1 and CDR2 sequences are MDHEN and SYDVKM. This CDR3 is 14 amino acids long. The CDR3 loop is CASRPQTVAYEQYF. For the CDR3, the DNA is TGTGCCAGCAGACCACAGACAGTAGCCTACGAGCAGTACTTC.

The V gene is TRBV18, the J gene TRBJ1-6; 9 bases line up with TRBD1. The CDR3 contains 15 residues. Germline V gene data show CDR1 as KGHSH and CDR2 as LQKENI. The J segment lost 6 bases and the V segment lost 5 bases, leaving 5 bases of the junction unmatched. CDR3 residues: CASSSGTGSNSPLHF. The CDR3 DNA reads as TGTGCCAGCTCATCCGGGACAGGGTCTAATTCACCCCTCCACTTT. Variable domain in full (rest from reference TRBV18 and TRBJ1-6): NAGVMQNPRHLVRRRGQEARLRCSPMKGHSHVYWYRQLPEEGLKFMVYLQKENIIDESGMPKERFSAEFPKEGPSILRIQQVVRGDSAAYFCASSSGTGSNSPLHFGNGTRLTVT.

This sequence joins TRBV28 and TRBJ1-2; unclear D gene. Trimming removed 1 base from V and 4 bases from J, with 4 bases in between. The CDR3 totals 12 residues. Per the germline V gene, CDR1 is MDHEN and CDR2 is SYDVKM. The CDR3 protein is CASSLSTYGYTF. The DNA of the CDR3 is TGTGCCAGCAGTTTATCTACCTATGGCTACACCTTC.

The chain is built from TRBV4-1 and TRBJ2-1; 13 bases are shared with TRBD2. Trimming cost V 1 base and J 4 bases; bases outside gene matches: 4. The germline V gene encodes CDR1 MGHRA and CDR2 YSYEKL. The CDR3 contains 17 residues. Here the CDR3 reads CASSQGGLAGIYNEQFF. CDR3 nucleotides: TGCGCCAGCAGCCAAGGGGGACTAGCGGGGATATACAATGAGCAGTTCTTC.

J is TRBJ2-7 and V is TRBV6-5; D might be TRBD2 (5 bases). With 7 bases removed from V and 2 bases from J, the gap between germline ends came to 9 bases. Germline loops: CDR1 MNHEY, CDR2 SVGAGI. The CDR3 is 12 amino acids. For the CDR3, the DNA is TGTGCCAGCACGGGGAAAACCTACGAGCAGTACTTC. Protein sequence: CASTGKTYEQYF.

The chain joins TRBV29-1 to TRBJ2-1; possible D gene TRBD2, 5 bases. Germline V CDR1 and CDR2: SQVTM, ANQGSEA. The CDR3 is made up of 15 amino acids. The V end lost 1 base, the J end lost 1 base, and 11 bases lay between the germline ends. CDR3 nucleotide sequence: TGCAGCGTTGAAGGAGCCAGGACTTCCTACAATGAGCAGTTCTTC. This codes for CSVEGARTSYNEQFF.

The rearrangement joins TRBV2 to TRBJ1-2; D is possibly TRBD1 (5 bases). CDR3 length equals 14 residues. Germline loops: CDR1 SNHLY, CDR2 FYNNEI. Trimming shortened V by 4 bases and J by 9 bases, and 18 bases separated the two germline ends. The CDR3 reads CASSAGRQGQSYTF. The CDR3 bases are TGTGCCAGCAGTGCCGGCCGCCAGGGTCAAAGCTACACCTTC. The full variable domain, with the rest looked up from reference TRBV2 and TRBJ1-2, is EPEVTQTPSHQVTQMGQEVILRCVPISNHLYFYWYRQILGQKVEFLVSFYNNEISEKSEIFDDQFSVERPDGSNFTLKIRSTKLEDSAMYFCASSAGRQGQSYTFGSGTRLTVV.

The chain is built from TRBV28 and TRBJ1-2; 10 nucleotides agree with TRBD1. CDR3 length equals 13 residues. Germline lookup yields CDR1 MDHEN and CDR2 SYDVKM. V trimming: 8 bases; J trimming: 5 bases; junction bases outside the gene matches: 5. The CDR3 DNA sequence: TGTGCCAGCCTTAGGGGACAGGGGTATGGCTACACCTTC. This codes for CASLRGQGYGYTF.

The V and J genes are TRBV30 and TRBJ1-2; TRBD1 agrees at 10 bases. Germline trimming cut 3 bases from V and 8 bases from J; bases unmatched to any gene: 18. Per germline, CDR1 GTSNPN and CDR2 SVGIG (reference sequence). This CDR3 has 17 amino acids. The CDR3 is CAWRVAGQGYFLEGYTF. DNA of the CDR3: TGTGCCTGGAGGGTTGCGGGACAGGGGTATTTCCTGGAGGGCTACACCTTC.

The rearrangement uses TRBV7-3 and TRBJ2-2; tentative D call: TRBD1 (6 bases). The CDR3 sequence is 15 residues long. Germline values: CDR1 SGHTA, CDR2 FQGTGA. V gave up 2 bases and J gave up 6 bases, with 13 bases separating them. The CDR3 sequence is CASSLGGRTAGELFF. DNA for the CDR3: TGTGCCAGCAGCTTAGGGGGCAGGACGGCCGGGGAGCTGTTTTTT.

In DNA, the CDR3 is TGTGCCAGCAGCGTTAGGGAGGGAACTGAAGCTTTCTTT. Amino acids: CASSVREGTEAFF. This chain links TRBV7-2 with TRBJ1-1; no clear D. Per germline, CDR1 SGHTA and CDR2 FQGNSA. The V and J ends lost 5 bases and 5 bases respectively, with 12 bases between them. The CDR3 contains 13 residues.

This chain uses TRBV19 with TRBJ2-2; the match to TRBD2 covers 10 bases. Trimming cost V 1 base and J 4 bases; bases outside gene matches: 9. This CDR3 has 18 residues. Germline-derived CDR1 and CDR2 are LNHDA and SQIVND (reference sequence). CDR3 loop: CASSIGAAGGRSTGELFF. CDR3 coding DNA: TGTGCCAGTAGTATAGGGGCAGCGGGGGGGCGGAGCACCGGGGAGCTGTTTTTT.

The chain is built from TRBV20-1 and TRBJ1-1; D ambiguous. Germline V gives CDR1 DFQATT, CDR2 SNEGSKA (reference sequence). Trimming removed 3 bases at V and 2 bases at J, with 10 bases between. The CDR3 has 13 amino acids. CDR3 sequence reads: CSASLAINTEAFF. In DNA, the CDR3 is TGCAGTGCTAGTCTGGCCATTAACACTGAAGCTTTCTTT.

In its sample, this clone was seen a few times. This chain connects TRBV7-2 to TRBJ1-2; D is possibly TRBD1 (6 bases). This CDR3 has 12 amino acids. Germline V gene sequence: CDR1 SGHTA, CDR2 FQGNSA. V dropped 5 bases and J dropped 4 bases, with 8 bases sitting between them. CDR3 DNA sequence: TGTGCCAGCAGCCCAGGGGCCTATGGCTACACCTTC. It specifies CASSPGAYGYTF.

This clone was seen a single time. CDR3 sequence reads: CATALDRDGNTIYF. CDR3 in DNA: TGCGCCACGGCTCTCGACAGGGACGGAAACACCATATATTTT. J is TRBJ1-3 and V is TRBV10-2; 7 bases align to TRBD1. Trimming cost V 10 bases and J 4 bases; bases outside gene matches: 10. This CDR3 spans 14 amino acids. The germline CDR1 and CDR2 sequences are WSHSY and SAAADI.

The CDR3 loop is CATSRDTGVWAEAFF. In DNA form, the CDR3 reads TGTGCCACCAGCAGAGATACAGGGGTTTGGGCTGAAGCTTTCTTT. The V and J genes are TRBV15 and TRBJ1-1; 7 bases map to TRBD1. CDR3 length: 15 amino acids. The V gene end was trimmed by 0 bases and the J gene end by 6 bases; junction bases not matched to a gene: 7. The germline V gene has CDR1 LNHNV and CDR2 YYDKDF (reference sequence).

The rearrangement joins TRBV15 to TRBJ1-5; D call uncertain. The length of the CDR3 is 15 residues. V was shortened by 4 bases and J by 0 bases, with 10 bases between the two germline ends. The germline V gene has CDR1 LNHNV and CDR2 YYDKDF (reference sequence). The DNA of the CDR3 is TGTGCCACCAGCATTTCGTCTTCTAGCAATCAGCCCCAGCATTTT. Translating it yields CATSISSSSNQPQHF.